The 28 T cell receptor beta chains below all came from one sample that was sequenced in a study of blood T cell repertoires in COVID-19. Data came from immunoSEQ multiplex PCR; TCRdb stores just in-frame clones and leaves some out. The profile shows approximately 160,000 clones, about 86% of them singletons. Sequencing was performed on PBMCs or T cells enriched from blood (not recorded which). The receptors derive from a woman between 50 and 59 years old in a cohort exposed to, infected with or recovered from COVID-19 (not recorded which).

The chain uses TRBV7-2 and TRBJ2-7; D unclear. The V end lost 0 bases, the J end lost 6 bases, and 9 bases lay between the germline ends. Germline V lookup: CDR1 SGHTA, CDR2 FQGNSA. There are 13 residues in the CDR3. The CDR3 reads CASSLAAQVEQYF. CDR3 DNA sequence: TGTGCCAGCAGCTTAGCGGCCCAAGTCGAGCAGTACTTC.

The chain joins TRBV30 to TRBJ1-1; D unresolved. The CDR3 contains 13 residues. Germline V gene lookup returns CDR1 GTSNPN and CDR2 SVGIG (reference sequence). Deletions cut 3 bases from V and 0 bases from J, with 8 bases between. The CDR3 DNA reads TGTGCCTGGAGGCGCCAAGTGAACACTGAAGCTTTCTTT. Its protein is CAWRRQVNTEAFF.

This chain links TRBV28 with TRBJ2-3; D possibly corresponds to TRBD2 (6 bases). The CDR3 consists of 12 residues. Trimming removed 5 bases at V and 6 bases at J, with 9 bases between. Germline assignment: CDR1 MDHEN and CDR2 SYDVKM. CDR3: CASSPREDTQYF. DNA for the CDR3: TGTGCCAGCAGTCCCCGGGAGGATACGCAGTATTTT. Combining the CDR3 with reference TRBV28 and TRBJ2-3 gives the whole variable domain DVKVTQSSRYLVKRTGEKVFLECVQDMDHENMFWYRQDPGLGLRLIYFSYDVKMKEKGDIPEGYSVSREKKERFSLILESASTNQTSMYLCASSPREDTQYFGPGTRLTVL.

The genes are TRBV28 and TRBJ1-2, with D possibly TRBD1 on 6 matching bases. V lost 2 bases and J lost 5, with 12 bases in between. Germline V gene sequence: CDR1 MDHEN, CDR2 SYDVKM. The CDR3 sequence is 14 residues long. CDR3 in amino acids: CASSLGTNIYGYTF. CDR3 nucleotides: TGTGCCAGCAGTTTAGGGACAAATATTTATGGCTACACCTTC.

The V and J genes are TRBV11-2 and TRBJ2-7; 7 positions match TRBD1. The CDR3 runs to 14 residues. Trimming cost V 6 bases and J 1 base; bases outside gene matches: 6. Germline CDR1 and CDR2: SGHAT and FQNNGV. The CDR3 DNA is TGTGCCAGCAGTCTGAACAGGGGTTCCTACGAGCAGTACTTC. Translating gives CASSLNRGSYEQYF.

The CDR3 sequence: CASSPKTGRIDTEAFF. The CDR3 nucleotides read TGTGCCAGCTCACCGAAGACAGGCCGGATCGACACTGAAGCTTTCTTT. The chain couples TRBV18 to TRBJ1-1; a weak D match, TRBD1 (6 bases). Germline CDR1 KGHSH, CDR2 LQKENI. V lost 3 bases, J lost 3 bases, and 17 bases lay in between. The CDR3 runs 16 residues.

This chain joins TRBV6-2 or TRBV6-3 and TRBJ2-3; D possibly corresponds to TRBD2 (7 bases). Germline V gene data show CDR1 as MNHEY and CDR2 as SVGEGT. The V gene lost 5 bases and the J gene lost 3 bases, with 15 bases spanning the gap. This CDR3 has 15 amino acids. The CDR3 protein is CASSRRGPPTDTQYF. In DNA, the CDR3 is TGTGCCAGCAGTAGGCGGGGGCCCCCTACAGATACGCAGTATTTT.

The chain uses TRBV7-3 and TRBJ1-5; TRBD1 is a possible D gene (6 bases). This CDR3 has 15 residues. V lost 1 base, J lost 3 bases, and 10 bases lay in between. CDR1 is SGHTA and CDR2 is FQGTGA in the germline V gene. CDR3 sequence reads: CASSLNAGANQPQHF. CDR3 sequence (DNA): TGTGCCAGCAGCTTAAACGCGGGGGCCAATCAGCCCCAGCATTTT. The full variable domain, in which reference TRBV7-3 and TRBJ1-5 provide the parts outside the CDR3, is GAGVSQTPSNKVTEKGKYVELRCDPISGHTALYWYRQSLGQGPEFLIYFQGTGAADDSGLPNDRFFAVRPEGSVSTLKIQRTERGDSAVYLCASSLNAGANQPQHFGDGTRLSIL.

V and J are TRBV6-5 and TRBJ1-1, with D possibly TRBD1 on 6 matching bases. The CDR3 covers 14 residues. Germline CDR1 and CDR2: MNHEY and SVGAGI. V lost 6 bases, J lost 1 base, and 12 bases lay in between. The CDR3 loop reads CASRVGQKNTEAFF. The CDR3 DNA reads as TGTGCCAGCAGGGTCGGACAGAAGAACACTGAAGCTTTCTTT.

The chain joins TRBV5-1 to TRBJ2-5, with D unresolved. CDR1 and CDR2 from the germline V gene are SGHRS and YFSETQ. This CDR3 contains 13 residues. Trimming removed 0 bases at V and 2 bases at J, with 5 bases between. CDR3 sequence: CASSLERQETQYF. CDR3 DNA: TGCGCCAGCAGCTTGGAGAGGCAAGAGACCCAGTACTTC.

CDR3 protein: CATSDLALGTTDTQYF. The CDR3, as DNA: TGTGCCACCAGTGACCTGGCTTTGGGCACCACAGATACGCAGTATTTT. This chain links TRBV24-1 with TRBJ2-3; D unresolved. The V end was cut by 4 bases, the J end by 2 bases, with 15 bases between. Germline CDR1 KGHDR, CDR2 SFDVKD. This CDR3 has 16 residues.

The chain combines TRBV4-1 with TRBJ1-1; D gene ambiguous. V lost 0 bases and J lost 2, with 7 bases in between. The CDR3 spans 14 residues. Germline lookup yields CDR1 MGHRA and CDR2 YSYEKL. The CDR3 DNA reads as TGCGCCAGCAGCCAAGACCCAGAAAACACTGAAGCTTTCTTT. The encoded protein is CASSQDPENTEAFF.

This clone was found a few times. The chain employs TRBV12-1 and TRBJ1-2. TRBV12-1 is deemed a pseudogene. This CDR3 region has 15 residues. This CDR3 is CASSFAVARPYGYTF. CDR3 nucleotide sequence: TGTGCCAGCAGCTTTGCGGTTGCGAGGCCCTATGGCTACACCTTC.

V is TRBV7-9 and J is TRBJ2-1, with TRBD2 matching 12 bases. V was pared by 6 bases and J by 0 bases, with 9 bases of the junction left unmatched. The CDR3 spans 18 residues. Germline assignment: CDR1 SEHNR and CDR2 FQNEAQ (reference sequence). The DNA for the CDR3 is TGTGCCAGCAGACCGGGACTAGCGGGCGCTAGCTCCTACAATGAGCAGTTCTTC. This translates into CASRPGLAGASSYNEQFF.

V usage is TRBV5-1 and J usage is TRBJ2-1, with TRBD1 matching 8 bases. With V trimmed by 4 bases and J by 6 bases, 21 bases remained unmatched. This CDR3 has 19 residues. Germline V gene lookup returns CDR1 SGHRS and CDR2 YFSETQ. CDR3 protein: CASSLTWAGGQSRSNEQFF. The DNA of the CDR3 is TGCGCCAGCAGCCTAACCTGGGCAGGGGGCCAATCTCGGTCCAATGAGCAGTTCTTC.

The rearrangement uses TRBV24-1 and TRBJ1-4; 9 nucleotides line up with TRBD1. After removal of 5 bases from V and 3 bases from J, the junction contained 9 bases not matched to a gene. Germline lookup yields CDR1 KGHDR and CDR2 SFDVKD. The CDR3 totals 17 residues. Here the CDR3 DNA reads TGTGCCACCAGTGTCCGGGACAGGGTGTTGTCTAATGAAAAACTGTTTTTT. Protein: CATSVRDRVLSNEKLFF.

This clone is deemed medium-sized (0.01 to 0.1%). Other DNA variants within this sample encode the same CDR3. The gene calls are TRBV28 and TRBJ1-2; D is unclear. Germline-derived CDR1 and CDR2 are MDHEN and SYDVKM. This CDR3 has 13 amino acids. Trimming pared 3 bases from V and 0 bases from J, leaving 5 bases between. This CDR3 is CASSLLANYGYTF. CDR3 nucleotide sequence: TGTGCCAGCAGTTTGTTAGCTAACTATGGCTACACCTTC.

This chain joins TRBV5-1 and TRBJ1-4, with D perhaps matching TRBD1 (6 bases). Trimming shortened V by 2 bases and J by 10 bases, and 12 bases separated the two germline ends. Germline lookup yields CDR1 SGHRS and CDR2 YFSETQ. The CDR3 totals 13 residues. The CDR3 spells CASSFNDRRKLFF. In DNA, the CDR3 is TGCGCCAGCAGCTTCAATGACAGGAGAAAACTGTTTTTT.

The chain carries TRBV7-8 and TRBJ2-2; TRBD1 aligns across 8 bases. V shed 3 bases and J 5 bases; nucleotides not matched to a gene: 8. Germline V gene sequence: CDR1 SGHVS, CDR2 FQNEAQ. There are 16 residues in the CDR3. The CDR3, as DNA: TGTGCCAGCAGCTTTCCCCCAGGGGGCCGAACCGGGGAGCTGTTTTTT. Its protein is CASSFPPGGRTGELFF.

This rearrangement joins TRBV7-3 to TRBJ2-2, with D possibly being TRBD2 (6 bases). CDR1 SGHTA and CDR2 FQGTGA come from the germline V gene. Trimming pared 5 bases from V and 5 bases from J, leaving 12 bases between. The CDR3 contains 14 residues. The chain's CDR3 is CASSQLGGTGELFF. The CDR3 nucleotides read TGTGCCAGCAGCCAACTGGGGGGAACCGGGGAGCTGTTTTTT.

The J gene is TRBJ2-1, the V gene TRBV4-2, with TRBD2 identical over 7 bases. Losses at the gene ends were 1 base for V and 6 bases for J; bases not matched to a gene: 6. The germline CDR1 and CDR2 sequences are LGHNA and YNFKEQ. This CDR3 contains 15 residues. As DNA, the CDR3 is TGTGCCAGCAGCCAAGTTTCCACGGGGGGCAATGAGCAGTTCTTC. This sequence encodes CASSQVSTGGNEQFF.

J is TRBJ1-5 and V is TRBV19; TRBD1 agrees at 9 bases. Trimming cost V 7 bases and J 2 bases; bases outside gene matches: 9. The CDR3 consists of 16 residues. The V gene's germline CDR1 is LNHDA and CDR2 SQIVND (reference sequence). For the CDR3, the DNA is TGTGCCAGTACGGGCACAGGGGGCAGGGGCAATCAGCCCCAGCATTTT. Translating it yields CASTGTGGRGNQPQHF.

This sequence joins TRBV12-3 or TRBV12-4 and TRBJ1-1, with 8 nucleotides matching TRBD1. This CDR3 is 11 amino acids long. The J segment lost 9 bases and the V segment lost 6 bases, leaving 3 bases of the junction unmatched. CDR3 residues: CASSGQGQAFF. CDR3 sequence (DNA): TGTGCCAGCAGCGGACAGGGCCAAGCTTTCTTT.

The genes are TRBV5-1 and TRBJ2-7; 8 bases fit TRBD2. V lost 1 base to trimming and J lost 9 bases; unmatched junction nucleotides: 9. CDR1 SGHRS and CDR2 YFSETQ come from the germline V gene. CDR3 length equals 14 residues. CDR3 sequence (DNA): TGCGCCAGCAGCTTGATGCAGCGGGAGATTATGCAGTACTTC. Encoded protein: CASSLMQREIMQYF. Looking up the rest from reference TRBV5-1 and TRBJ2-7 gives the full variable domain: KAGVTQTPRYLIKTRGQQVTLSCSPISGHRSVSWYQQTPGQGLQFLFEYFSETQRNKGNFPGRFSGRQFSNSRSEMNVSTLELGDSALYLCASSLMQREIMQYFGPGTRLTVT.

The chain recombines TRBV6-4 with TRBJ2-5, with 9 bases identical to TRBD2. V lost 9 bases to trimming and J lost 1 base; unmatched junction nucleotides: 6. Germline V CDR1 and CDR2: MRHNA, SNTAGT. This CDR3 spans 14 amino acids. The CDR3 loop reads CASTRREGQETQYF. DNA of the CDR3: TGTGCCAGTACCCGGCGGGAGGGCCAAGAGACCCAGTACTTC.

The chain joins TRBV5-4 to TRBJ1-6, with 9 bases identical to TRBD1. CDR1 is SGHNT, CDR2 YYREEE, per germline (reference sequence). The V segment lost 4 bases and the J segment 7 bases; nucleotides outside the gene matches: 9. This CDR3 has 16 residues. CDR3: CASSPSGQGRNSPLHF. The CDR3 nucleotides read TGTGCCAGCAGCCCCTCCGGACAGGGGAGGAATTCACCCCTCCACTTT.

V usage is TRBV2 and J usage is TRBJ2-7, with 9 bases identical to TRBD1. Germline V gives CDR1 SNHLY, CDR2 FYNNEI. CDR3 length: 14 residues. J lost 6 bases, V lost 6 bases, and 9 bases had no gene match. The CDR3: CASREGQGGTEQYF. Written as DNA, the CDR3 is TGTGCCAGCAGGGAGGGACAGGGTGGAACCGAGCAGTACTTC.

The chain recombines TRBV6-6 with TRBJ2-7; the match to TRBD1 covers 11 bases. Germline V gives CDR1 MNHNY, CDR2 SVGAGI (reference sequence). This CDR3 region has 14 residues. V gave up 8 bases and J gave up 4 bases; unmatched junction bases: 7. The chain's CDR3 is CASLNGQGAYEQYF. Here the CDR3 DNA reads TGTGCCAGCCTTAATGGACAGGGGGCTTACGAGCAGTACTTC.